The next 7 T cell receptor beta chains were all read from a single sample in a study of shared clonotypes between healthy human individuals. The data were produced by immunoSEQ multiplex PCR, yet TCRdb's version contains in-frame clones alone and is incomplete. Found here are around 720,000 clones, about 80% of them singletons; the top ten hold around 1.8%. The sample comprised memory CD4+ T cells sorted from blood. Specified subset: CD45RA-negative fraction. The receptors were sampled from a woman aged 30 to 39 in good health.

This chain joins TRBV4-1 and TRBJ1-5; D gene unclear. CDR1 MGHRA and CDR2 YSYEKL come from the germline V gene. The ends were cut back, 4 bases at V and 1 base at J, with 14 bases in the middle. This CDR3 is built from 16 residues. In DNA, the CDR3 is TGCGCCAGCAGCCCTCGGGAGGGCTTGAGCAATCAGCCCCAGCATTTT. It translates to CASSPREGLSNQPQHF.

V is TRBV18 and J is TRBJ2-1; D is possibly TRBD1 (6 bases). The CDR3 has 15 residues. The germline V gene encodes CDR1 KGHSH and CDR2 LQKENI. V was trimmed by 6 bases and J by 4 bases, leaving 16 bases between them. CDR3 protein: CASSYRDNPYNEQFF. Written as DNA, the CDR3 is TGTGCCAGCTCCTACCGGGACAACCCTTACAATGAGCAGTTCTTC. The variable domain in full, completed from reference TRBV18 and TRBJ2-1, reads NAGVMQNPRHLVRRRGQEARLRCSPMKGHSHVYWYRQLPEEGLKFMVYLQKENIIDESGMPKERFSAEFPKEGPSILRIQQVVRGDSAAYFCASSYRDNPYNEQFFGPGTRLTVL.

In DNA, the CDR3 is TGTGCCATCAGTGAGTCCAGGGGAAGCAATCAGCCCCAGCATTTT. It codes for CAISESRGSNQPQHF. The chain uses TRBV10-3 and TRBJ1-5, with D perhaps matching TRBD1 (6 bases). Between the trimmed V and J ends, which lost 0 bases and 1 base, there was a span of 7 bases. The CDR3 loop spans 15 amino acids. Germline V lookup: CDR1 ENHRY, CDR2 SYGVKD.

The chain uses TRBV6-6 and TRBJ1-1; D perhaps matches TRBD1 (5 bases). The CDR3 runs to 14 residues. Deletions cut 2 bases from V and 4 bases from J, with 11 bases between. Germline V gene data show CDR1 as MNHNY and CDR2 as SVGAGI (reference sequence). The CDR3 DNA reads TGTGCCAGCAGTTACGGGGCAGATGCCACTGAAGCTTTCTTT. Its protein product is CASSYGADATEAFF.

The chain links TRBV19 to TRBJ1-5; maybe TRBD1 (6 bases). The CDR3 is 14 residues long. CDR1 and CDR2 from the germline V gene are LNHDA and SQIVND (reference sequence). V lost 9 bases, J lost 1 base, and 13 bases lay in between. The CDR3 protein is CASQRGGSNQPQHF. The CDR3 region has the DNA TGTGCCAGCCAAAGGGGGGGCAGCAATCAGCCCCAGCATTTT.

CDR3 protein: CASGIEGLGDTQYF. CDR3 in DNA: TGTGCCAGCGGAATCGAGGGGCTCGGGGATACGCAGTATTTT. This sequence joins TRBV27 and TRBJ2-3; possibly TRBD1 or TRBD2 for D (5 bases each). The CDR3 totals 14 residues. The V end was cut by 8 bases, the J end by 6 bases, with 18 bases between. The germline V gene has CDR1 MNHEY and CDR2 SMNVEV (reference sequence).

This clone appeared a single time. This chain connects TRBV6-5 to TRBJ1-1, with D uncertain. The CDR3 has 15 amino acids. V was trimmed by 3 bases and J by 1 base, leaving 12 bases between them. CDR1 and CDR2 from the germline V gene are MNHEY and SVGAGI. The CDR3 sequence is CASSYIGARNTEAFF. The CDR3 DNA reads as TGTGCCAGCAGTTATATCGGCGCCCGGAACACTGAAGCTTTCTTT.